The present T cell receptor beta chain was sequenced within a study of T cell repertoires in cytomegalovirus infection. Trimming at V came to 8 bases and at J to 1 base, leaving 8 bases not matched to a gene. Germline V gene lookup returns CDR1 MDHEN and CDR2 SYDVKM. This CDR3 is 15 amino acids long. TCRdb itself ran the reads through MiXCR, one entry per CDR3 protein. This table has about 83,000 distinct CDR3 sequences, 25% to 30% appearing once. This clonotype was observed once. Its antigen is still unknown. The sequence came from a human donor in good health (CMV status not recorded). Some clones in this sample may be carry-over from other donors' samples. The specimen comprised CD8+ T cells from cultured PBMCs, sampled from culture after CMV antigen stimulation. This chain links TRBV28 with TRBJ1-5, with 7 bases lining up with TRBD1. CDR3 region: CASVQGWESNQPQHF. The CDR3 DNA is TGTGCCAGCGTACAGGGGTGGGAAAGCAATCAGCCCCAGCATTTT.